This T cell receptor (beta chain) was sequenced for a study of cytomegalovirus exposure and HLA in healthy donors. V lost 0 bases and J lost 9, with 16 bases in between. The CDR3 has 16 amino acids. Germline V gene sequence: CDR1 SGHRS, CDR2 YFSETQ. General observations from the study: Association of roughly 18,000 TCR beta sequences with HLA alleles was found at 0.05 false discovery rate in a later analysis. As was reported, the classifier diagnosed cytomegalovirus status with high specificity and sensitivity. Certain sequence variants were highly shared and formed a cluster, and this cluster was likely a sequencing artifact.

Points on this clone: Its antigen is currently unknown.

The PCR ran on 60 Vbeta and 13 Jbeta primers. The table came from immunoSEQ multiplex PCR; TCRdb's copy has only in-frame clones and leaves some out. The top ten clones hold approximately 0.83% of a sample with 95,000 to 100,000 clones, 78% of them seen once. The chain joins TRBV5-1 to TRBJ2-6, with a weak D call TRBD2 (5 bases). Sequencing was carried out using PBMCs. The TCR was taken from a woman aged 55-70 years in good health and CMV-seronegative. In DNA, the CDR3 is TGCGCCAGCAGCTTGGACGGGGTTGCCGGATACAACGTCCTGACTTTC. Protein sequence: CASSLDGVAGYNVLTF.